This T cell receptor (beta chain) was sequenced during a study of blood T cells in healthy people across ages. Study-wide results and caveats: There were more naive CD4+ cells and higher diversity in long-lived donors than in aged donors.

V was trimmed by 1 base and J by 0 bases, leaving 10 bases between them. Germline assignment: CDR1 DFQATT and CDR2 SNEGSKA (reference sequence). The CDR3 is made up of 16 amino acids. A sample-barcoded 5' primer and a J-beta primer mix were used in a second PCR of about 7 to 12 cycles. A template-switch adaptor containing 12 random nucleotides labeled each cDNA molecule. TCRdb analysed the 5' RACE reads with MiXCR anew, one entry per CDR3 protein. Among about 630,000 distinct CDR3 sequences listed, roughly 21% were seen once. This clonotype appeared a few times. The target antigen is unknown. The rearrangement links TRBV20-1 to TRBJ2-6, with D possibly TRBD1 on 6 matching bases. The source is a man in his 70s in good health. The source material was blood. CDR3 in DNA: TGCAGTGCTAGAGCGACAGGAAGCTCTGGGGCCAACGTCCTGACTTTC. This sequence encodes CSARATGSSGANVLTF.